The clone carrying this T cell receptor (beta chain) has ten or more counts. This CDR3 spans 10 amino acids. The germline V and J ends were trimmed by 6 bases and 7 bases, with 4 bases remaining between them. Germline CDR1 and CDR2: MNHEY and SVGAGI. Using immunoSEQ multiplex PCR, the repertoire was profiled, and TCRdb retains in-frame clones only, with some absent. The profile covers 300,000 to 400,000 clones, with roughly 90% appearing a single time and roughly 10% taken by the ten largest. This sample is part of a study of Ad26.COV2.S vaccination and SARS-CoV-2 variants. Described treatment: 15 to 20 received Ad26.COV2.S at low or high dose, single or two shots; about 5 received placebo; per-sample allocation not given. After the first vaccine or placebo injection, samples were drawn on day 63.

Sample: peripheral blood, taken in a trial of Ad26.COV2.S vaccine versus placebo. The V and J genes are TRBV6-5 and TRBJ2-1, with unresolved D. The sequence derives from a person between 18 and 60 years old who received the Ad26.COV2.S COVID-19 vaccine or a placebo. The chain's CDR3 is CASSRNEQFF. The CDR3 coding sequence is TGTGCCAGCAGCCGTAATGAGCAGTTCTTC.